This entry lists 20 T cell receptor beta chains sequenced from one sample in a study of blood T cell repertoires in COVID-19. TCRdb's copy holds only in-frame clones and misses some; the assay was immunoSEQ multiplex PCR. The sample records 360,000 or so clones, around 90% being singletons. Sequenced sample: peripheral blood. The receptors stem from a man younger than 30 with active or convalescent COVID-19.

The rearrangement uses TRBV3-1 (or the pseudogene TRBV3-2) and TRBJ2-2, with 8 bases aligning to TRBD1. The CDR3 spans 17 residues. Per the germline V gene, CDR1 is LGHDT and CDR2 is YNNKEL (reference sequence). V shed 4 bases, J shed 6 bases, and the junction held 13 bases outside the gene matches. DNA for the CDR3: TGTGCCAGCAGCCCGCAGGACAGGGAAAGTTGTCCCGGGGAGCTGTTTTTT. It yields the protein CASSPQDRESCPGELFF.

V and J are TRBV2 and TRBJ1-2; no firm D call. This CDR3 contains 12 residues. CDR1 is SNHLY and CDR2 is FYNNEI in the germline V gene. Trimming took off 6 bases at V and 3 bases at J, with 8 bases between the two ends. The CDR3 protein is CASRQKYYGYTF. The CDR3 DNA reads TGTGCCAGCAGACAGAAATACTATGGCTACACCTTC.

The rearrangement joins TRBV28 to TRBJ2-2; D is possibly TRBD2 (5 bases). The ends were cut back, 6 bases at V and 5 bases at J, with 22 bases in the middle. Germline assignment: CDR1 MDHEN and CDR2 SYDVKM. This CDR3 is 17 amino acids long. Here the CDR3 DNA reads TGTGCCAGCAGGCCACCGCAGGTCGTGGGAGCTACCGGGGAGCTGTTTTTT. The encoded protein is CASRPPQVVGATGELFF.

The chain carries TRBV6-4 and TRBJ2-1; TRBD1 matches at 9 bases. This CDR3 is built from 13 residues. Trimming took 3 bases from V and 10 from J; bases not matched to a gene: 4. Germline V gives CDR1 MRHNA, CDR2 SNTAGT. The CDR3 sequence is CASSEYRGQEQFF. In DNA form, the CDR3 reads TGTGCCAGCAGTGAGTACAGGGGGCAGGAGCAGTTCTTC.

This rearrangement joins TRBV9 to TRBJ2-3; 7 bases are a match to TRBD2. V lost 5 bases to trimming and J lost 2 bases; unmatched junction nucleotides: 8. This CDR3 region has 15 residues. Germline assignment: CDR1 SGDLS and CDR2 YYNGEE. CDR3 sequence: CASSKRDGLTDTQYF. The CDR3 DNA follows: TGTGCCAGCAGTAAGCGGGACGGCCTCACAGATACGCAGTATTTT. Drawing the rest from reference TRBV9 and TRBJ2-3, the complete variable domain is DSGVTQTPKHLITATGQRVTLRCSPRSGDLSVYWYQQSLDQGLQFLIQYYNGEERAKGNILERFSAQQFPDLHSELNLSSLELGDSALYFCASSKRDGLTDTQYFGPGTRLTVL.

V and J are TRBV28 and TRBJ2-3; 8 positions match TRBD1. V lost 3 bases, J lost 0 bases, and 11 bases stayed unmatched. Germline-derived CDR1 and CDR2 are MDHEN and SYDVKM. The CDR3 extends over 18 amino acids. The CDR3 DNA sequence: TGTGCCAGCAGTTTGGGCAGGGGGCGTCCACTTAGCACAGATACGCAGTATTTT. Encoded protein: CASSLGRGRPLSTDTQYF.

The DNA for the CDR3 is TGTGCCAGCAGCCCCCTCGGGGGGGAAGGGGAGACCCAGTACTTC. Its protein product is CASSPLGGEGETQYF. The genes are TRBV14 and TRBJ2-5; 8 nucleotides agree with TRBD2. J gave up 5 bases and V 4 bases, and 9 bases lay outside the gene matches. Germline V gene sequence: CDR1 SGHDN, CDR2 FVKESK. CDR3 length: 15 amino acids.

The chain links TRBV9 to TRBJ2-1; 7 bases are a match to TRBD2. The CDR3 is 14 residues long. The germline V gene encodes CDR1 SGDLS and CDR2 YYNGEE. V lost 1 base, J lost 5 bases, and 3 bases stayed unmatched. For the CDR3, the DNA is TGTGCCAGCAGCGTAACTAGCGTGAACAATGAGCAGTTCTTC. This translates into CASSVTSVNNEQFF. Looking up the rest from reference TRBV9 and TRBJ2-1 gives the full variable domain: DSGVTQTPKHLITATGQRVTLRCSPRSGDLSVYWYQQSLDQGLQFLIQYYNGEERAKGNILERFSAQQFPDLHSELNLSSLELGDSALYFCASSVTSVNNEQFFGPGTRLTVL.

This clone was picked up one time. This chain joins TRBV6-2 or TRBV6-3 and TRBJ2-5; D may be TRBD2 (5 bases). Germline CDR1 reads MNHEY; CDR2 reads SVGEGT. The CDR3 sequence is 15 residues long. V was cut by 5 bases and J by 2 bases, with 15 bases left in between. The CDR3: CASSLIPGIQETQYF. As DNA, the CDR3 is TGTGCCAGCAGTCTAATTCCCGGGATACAAGAGACCCAGTACTTC.

The CDR3: CATSGRDREQYF. The DNA for the CDR3 is TGTGCCACCAGTGGCAGAGACAGGGAGCAGTACTTC. The V call is TRBV24-1, the J call TRBJ2-7; tentatively, D is TRBD1 (6 bases). V gave up 5 bases and J gave up 7 bases, with 11 bases separating them. CDR1 and CDR2 from the germline V gene are KGHDR and SFDVKD. The CDR3 runs to 12 residues.

CDR3 sequence (DNA): TGCAGTGCTAGTAAAGGGGTGAGGTCTGAAGCTTTCTTT. Translation: CSASKGVRSEAFF. The chain is built from TRBV20-1 and TRBJ1-1; TRBD1 might be the D (5 bases). CDR1 and CDR2 from the germline V gene are DFQATT and SNEGSKA (reference sequence). This CDR3 is 13 amino acids long. The V end was cut by 3 bases, the J end by 6 bases, with 14 bases between.

The chain recombines TRBV6-5 with TRBJ2-2, with D possibly matching TRBD1 (5 bases). Germline V gene sequence: CDR1 MNHEY, CDR2 SVGAGI. V was cut by 8 bases and J by 0 bases, with 10 bases left in between. There are 14 residues in the CDR3. The CDR3 region is CASGAGANTGELFF. The CDR3 DNA reads as TGTGCCAGCGGGGCTGGGGCGAACACCGGGGAGCTGTTTTTT.

This chain joins TRBV19 and TRBJ2-5; 7 bases are shared with TRBD1. The CDR3 has 15 residues. Germline CDR1 LNHDA, CDR2 SQIVND (reference sequence). V gave up 6 bases and J gave up 0 bases; unmatched junction bases: 7. The chain's CDR3 is CASSPLTGYQETQYF. The CDR3 DNA reads as TGTGCCAGTAGCCCCCTGACAGGGTACCAAGAGACCCAGTACTTC.

The chain uses TRBV3-1 (or the pseudogene TRBV3-2) and TRBJ1-1; the match to TRBD1 covers 7 bases. Germline V gene data show CDR1 as LGHDT and CDR2 as YNNKEL (reference sequence). The ends lost 6 bases at V and 9 bases at J; junction bases unmatched: 13. The length of the CDR3 is 14 residues. The CDR3 DNA reads TGTGCCAGCAGTACTTTAATCGGGACAGCTCAAGCTTTCTTT. It codes for CASSTLIGTAQAFF.

The V gene is TRBV2, the J gene TRBJ2-7, with 9 bases aligning to TRBD1. The V segment lost 5 bases and the J segment 6 bases; nucleotides outside the gene matches: 2. CDR3 size: 12 residues. In germline, CDR1 is SNHLY, CDR2 FYNNEI. The CDR3 loop is CASSMDRGEQYF. Here the CDR3 DNA reads TGTGCCAGCAGTATGGACAGGGGCGAGCAGTACTTC.

This clone was detected only a few times. The gene calls are TRBV7-2 and TRBJ1-2; maybe TRBD1 (6 bases). The V gene lost 3 bases and the J gene lost 7 bases, with 15 bases spanning the gap. Per the germline V gene, CDR1 is SGHTA and CDR2 is FQGNSA. The CDR3 has 14 residues. The CDR3 nucleotides read TGTGCCAGCAGCTTGGGACATTCGGCGGGTGGCTACACCTTC. It is translated as CASSLGHSAGGYTF.

The chain recombines TRBV24-1 with TRBJ1-4; the D gene is possibly TRBD1 (5 bases). The CDR3 sequence is 14 residues long. V was trimmed by 6 bases and J by 3 bases, leaving 10 bases between them. Germline CDR1 is KGHDR and CDR2 is SFDVKD. Here the CDR3 reads CATSRGGANEKLFF. CDR3 sequence (DNA): TGTGCCACCAGTCGCGGGGGGGCTAATGAAAAACTGTTTTTT.

This clone was seen only once. The chain couples TRBV6-2 or TRBV6-3 to TRBJ1-2; 8 nucleotides align to TRBD1. The CDR3 length is 16 residues. The V and J ends lost 3 bases and 3 bases, in that order; junction bases with no gene match: 9. The germline V gene has CDR1 MNHEY and CDR2 SVGEGT. This CDR3 reads CASSYFPGTGDYGYTF. CDR3 coding DNA: TGTGCCAGCAGTTATTTTCCCGGGACAGGCGACTATGGCTACACCTTC.

This clone has only a few counts. The chain joins TRBV27 to TRBJ2-7; TRBD2 is a possible D gene (6 bases). Germline V gene lookup returns CDR1 MNHEY and CDR2 SMNVEV (reference sequence). Trimming left V 4 bases short and J 2 bases short, with 18 bases between. The CDR3 covers 16 residues. CDR3 region: CASSSPGATSTYEQYF. The CDR3, as DNA: TGTGCCAGCAGTTCCCCGGGAGCAACCTCCACCTACGAGCAGTACTTC.

This clone appeared once. The CDR3 loop reads CASSLLQGGMNRYNEQFF. DNA for the CDR3: TGTGCCAGCAGTTTACTACAGGGGGGCATGAATCGCTACAATGAGCAGTTCTTC. The rearrangement links TRBV27 to TRBJ2-1; 8 positions agree with TRBD1. This CDR3 has 18 amino acids. J was trimmed by 3 bases and V by 2 bases; bases with no gene match: 12. Looked up from germline, CDR1 is MNHEY and CDR2 is SMNVEV (reference sequence).